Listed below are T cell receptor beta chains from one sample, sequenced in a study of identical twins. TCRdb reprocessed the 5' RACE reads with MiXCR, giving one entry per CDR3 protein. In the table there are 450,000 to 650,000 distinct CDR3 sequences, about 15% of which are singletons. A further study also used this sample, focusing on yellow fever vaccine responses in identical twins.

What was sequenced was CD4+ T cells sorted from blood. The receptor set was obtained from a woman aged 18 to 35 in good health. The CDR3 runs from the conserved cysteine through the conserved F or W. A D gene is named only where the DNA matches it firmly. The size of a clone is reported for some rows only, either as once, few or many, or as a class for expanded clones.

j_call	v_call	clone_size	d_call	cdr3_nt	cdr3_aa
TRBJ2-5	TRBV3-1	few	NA	TGTGCCAGCAGCCAAATTAGTGGGTACCAAGAGACCCAGTACTTC	CASSQISGYQETQYF
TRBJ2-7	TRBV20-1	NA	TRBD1	TGCAGTGCTGGGACAGTGGCCTACGAGCAGTACTTC	CSAGTVAYEQYF
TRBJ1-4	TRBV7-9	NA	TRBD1	TGTGCCAGCAGCCCGGGACAGGTGACAACTAATGAAAAACTGTTTTTT	CASSPGQVTTNEKLFF
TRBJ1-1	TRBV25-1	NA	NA	TGTGCCAGCAGTGAATGGGTTACAGGGCACACTGAAGCTTTCTTT	CASSEWVTGHTEAFF
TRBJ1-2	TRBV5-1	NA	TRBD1	TGCGCCAGCAGCGCAGACACGACAGGGGGCTTGTATGGCTACACCTTC	CASSADTTGGLYGYTF
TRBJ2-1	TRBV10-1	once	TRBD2	TGCGCCAGCAGTGAGTTGACGGGAGGGCCCGGAAGGAATGAGCAGTTCTTC	CASSELTGGPGRNEQFF
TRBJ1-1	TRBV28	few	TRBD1	TGTGCCAGCAGCCTATCTTGGACAGGGAACACTGAAGCTTTCTTT	CASSLSWTGNTEAFF
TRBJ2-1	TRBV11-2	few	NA	TGTGCCAGCGGTTGGGGGTTCGATGAGCAGTTCTTC	CASGWGFDEQFF
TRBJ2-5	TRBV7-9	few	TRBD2	TGTGCCAGCAGCTTCGGAGGACTAGCAGAGACCCAGTACTTC	CASSFGGLAETQYF
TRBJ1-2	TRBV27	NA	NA	TGTGCCAGCAGTTTAATTGGGGGGTATGGCTACACCTTC	CASSLIGGYGYTF
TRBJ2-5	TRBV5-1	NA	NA	TGCGCCAGCAGCACGGGACAACAAGAGACCCAGTACTTC	CASSTGQQETQYF
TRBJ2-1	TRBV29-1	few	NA	TGCAGCGTTGAACCGGGACGGATCTCCTACAATGAGCAGTTCTTC	CSVEPGRISYNEQFF
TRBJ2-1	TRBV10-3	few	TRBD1	TGTGCCTCCGCGGACAGGTTTGAGGACAATGAGCAGTTCTTC	CASADRFEDNEQFF
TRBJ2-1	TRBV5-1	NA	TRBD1	TGCGCCAGCAGGCCGGGACAGGACTACAATGAGCAGTTCTTC	CASRPGQDYNEQFF
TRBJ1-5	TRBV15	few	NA	TGTGCCACCAGCAGAGATGGGAATCAGCCCCAGCATTTT	CATSRDGNQPQHF
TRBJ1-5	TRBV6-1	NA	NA	TGTGCCAGCAGCCGATTCGGGACGAATGATCAGCCCCAGCATTTT	CASSRFGTNDQPQHF
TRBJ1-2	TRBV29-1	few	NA	TGCAGCGTTGACAGCTACTATGGCTACACCTTC	CSVDSYYGYTF
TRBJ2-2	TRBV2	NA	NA	TGTGCCAGCAGCGACCCGGGGTTAAACACCGGGGAGCTGTTTTTT	CASSDPGLNTGELFF
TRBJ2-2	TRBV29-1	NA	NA	TGCAAAGCAGGGCCGACGAACACCGGGGAGCTGTTTTTT	CKAGPTNTGELFF
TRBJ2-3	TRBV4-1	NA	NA	TGCGCCAGCAGCCAAGATCCCTGGGGCACAGATACGCAGTATTTT	CASSQDPWGTDTQYF
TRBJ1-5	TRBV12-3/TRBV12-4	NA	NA	TGTGCCAGCAGTTTAGGGGTTTCTGGGATAGACAATCAGCCCCAGCATTTT	CASSLGVSGIDNQPQHF
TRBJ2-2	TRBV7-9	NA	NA	TGTGCCAGCAGCTCCGGACTCGTGTCCGGGGAGCTGTTTTTT	CASSSGLVSGELFF
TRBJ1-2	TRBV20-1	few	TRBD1	TGCAGTGCTAAAGCGACGGCTGAGGGACAGAGGGGTCTTAACACCTTC	CSAKATAEGQRGLNTF
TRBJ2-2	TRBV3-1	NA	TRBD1	TGTGCCAGCAGCCAACGACAGGGGACCGCCGGGGAGCTGTTTTTT	CASSQRQGTAGELFF
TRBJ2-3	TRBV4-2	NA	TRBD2	TGTGCCAGCAGCCAGTCAAGGCAGCGGGGCCCAGATACGCAGTATTTT	CASSQSRQRGPDTQYF
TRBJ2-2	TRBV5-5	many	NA	TGTGCCAGCAGTTTCGCTAACACGGCCGGGGAGCTGTTTTTT	CASSFANTAGELFF
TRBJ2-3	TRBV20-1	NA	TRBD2	TGCAGTGCTAGATCTGGGCTAGCGGGTGATACGCAGTATTTT	CSARSGLAGDTQYF
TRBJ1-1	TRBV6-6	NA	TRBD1	TGTGCCAGCAGGAGACAGGGTGAAGCTTTCTTT	CASRRQGEAFF
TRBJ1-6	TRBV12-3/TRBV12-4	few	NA	TGTGCCAGCAGCATGGGGAATTCACCCCTCCACTTT	CASSMGNSPLHF
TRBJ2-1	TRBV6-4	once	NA	TGTGCCAGCAGTGAATTTCGGGTATCCTACAATGAGCAGTTCTTC	CASSEFRVSYNEQFF
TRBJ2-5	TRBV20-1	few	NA	TGCAGTGCTAGATCCCTCGGGGGAGCGTGGGCAGAGACCCAGTACTTC	CSARSLGGAWAETQYF
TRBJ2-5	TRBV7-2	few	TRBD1	TGTGCCAGCAGCCCCACGGGACAGCAAGAGACCCAGTACTTC	CASSPTGQQETQYF
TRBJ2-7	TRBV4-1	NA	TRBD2	TGCGCCAGCAGCCAATATTACAAGCGGGAGGGGCACGAGCAGTACTTC	CASSQYYKREGHEQYF
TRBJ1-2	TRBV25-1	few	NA	TGTGCCAGCAGTTTGGATTTCTATGGCTACACCTTC	CASSLDFYGYTF
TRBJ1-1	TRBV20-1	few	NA	TGCAGTGCTAGGTCGACAGGCAAGACGAACACTGAAGCTTTCTTT	CSARSTGKTNTEAFF
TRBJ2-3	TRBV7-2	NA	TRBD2	TGTGCCCGGACTAGCGTAACAGATACGCAGTATTTT	CARTSVTDTQYF
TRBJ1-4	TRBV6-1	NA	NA	TGTGCCAGCAGTGAAAACTACCTTGGGGGGGAAAAACTGTTTTTT	CASSENYLGGEKLFF
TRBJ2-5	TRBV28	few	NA	TGTGCCAGCAGGGCGTCTCCTGGGGAGACCCAGTACTTC	CASRASPGETQYF
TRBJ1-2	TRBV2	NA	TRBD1	TGTGCCAGCAGGGATACAGGGGAAGGCGGCTACACCTTC	CASRDTGEGGYTF
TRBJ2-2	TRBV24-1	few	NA	TGTGCCACCAGTGGTCCAGGGGTTTTCGGCACCGGGGAGCTGTTTTTT	CATSGPGVFGTGELFF
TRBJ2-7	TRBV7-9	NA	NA	TGTGCCAGCAGCTTAGCACGTGTCTCCTACGAGCAGTACTTC	CASSLARVSYEQYF
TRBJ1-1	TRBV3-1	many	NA	TGCGCCAGCAGCCAGGGAGGAGGTACTGAAGCTTTCTTT	CASSQGGGTEAFF
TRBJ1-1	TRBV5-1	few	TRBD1	TGCGCCAGCAGCCCAACCGGGACAGGGGGCACTGAAGCTTTCTTT	CASSPTGTGGTEAFF
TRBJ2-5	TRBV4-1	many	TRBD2	TGCGCCAGCAGCGCGGGACTAGCGGGGGTGGAGACCCAGTACTTC	CASSAGLAGVETQYF
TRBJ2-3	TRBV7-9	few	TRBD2	TGTGCCAGCAACTTAGCGGGAACAGATACGCAGTATTTT	CASNLAGTDTQYF
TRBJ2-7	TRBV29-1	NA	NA	TGCAGCGTTGTTTGGGGAACCGAGCAGTACTTC	CSVVWGTEQYF